Given below is one T cell receptor (beta chain) in context. This sample stems from a study of blood T cell repertoires in COVID-19. Study-level information: Acute and convalescent COVID-19 specimens originated in the United States, Italy and Spain.

Authors' analysis steps: The assay estimated nucleated cells by amplifying reference gene primers. Method: immunoSEQ multiplex PCR; TCRdb's copy keeps in-frame clones and lacks some. The DNA gave D and trimming, while V, J and clone size come from that table. The sample holds 380,000 or so clones, approximately 87% seen once. This CDR3 contains 14 residues. With 4 bases clipped from V and 8 bases from J, the junction kept 11 bases outside the gene matches. From germline, CDR1 is SGHRS and CDR2 YFSETQ. The study drew participants aged about 18 to 95 years from under 30 US areas. Cohort placement rested on clinical history that participants reported themselves.

Source material: PBMCs or T cells enriched from blood (not recorded which). This sequence originates from a woman aged 30 to 39 with acute COVID-19. This rearrangement joins TRBV5-1 to TRBJ1-2; 7 nucleotides match TRBD1. Written as DNA, the CDR3 is TGCGCCAGCAGCCTGGAGGGGACAGCGTTCGGCTACACCTTC. Residues: CASSLEGTAFGYTF.